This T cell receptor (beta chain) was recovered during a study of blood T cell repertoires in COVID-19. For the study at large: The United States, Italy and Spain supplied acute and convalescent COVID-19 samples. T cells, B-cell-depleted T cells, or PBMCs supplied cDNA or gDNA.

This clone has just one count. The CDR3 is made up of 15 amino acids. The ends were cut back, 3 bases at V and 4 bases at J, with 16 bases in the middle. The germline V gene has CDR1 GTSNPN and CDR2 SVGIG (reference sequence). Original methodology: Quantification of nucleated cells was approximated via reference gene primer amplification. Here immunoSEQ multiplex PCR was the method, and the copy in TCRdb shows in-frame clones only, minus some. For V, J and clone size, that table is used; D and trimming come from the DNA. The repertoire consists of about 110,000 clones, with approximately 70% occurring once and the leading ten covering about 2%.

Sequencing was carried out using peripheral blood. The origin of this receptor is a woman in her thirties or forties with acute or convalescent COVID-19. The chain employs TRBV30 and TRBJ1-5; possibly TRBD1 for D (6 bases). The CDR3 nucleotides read TGTGCCTGGAGCCTACTTGGGACACAGAATCAGCCCCAGCATTTT. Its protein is CAWSLLGTQNQPQHF.